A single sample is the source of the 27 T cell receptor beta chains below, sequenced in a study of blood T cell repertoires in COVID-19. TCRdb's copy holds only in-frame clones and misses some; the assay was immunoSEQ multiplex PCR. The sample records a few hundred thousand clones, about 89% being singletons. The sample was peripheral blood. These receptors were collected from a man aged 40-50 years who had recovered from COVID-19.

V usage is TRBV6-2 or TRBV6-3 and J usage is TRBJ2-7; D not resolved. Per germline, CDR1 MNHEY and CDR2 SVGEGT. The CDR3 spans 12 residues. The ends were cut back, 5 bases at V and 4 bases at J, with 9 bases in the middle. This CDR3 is CASSILPYEQYF. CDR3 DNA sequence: TGTGCCAGCAGTATACTACCATACGAGCAGTACTTC.

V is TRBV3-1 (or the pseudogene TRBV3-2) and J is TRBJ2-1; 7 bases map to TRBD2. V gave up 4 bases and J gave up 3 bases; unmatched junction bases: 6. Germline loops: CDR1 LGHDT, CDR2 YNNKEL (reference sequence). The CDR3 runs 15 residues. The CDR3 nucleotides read TGTGCCAGCAGCCTCGGCGGGGGTATCTACAATGAGCAGTTCTTC. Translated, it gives CASSLGGGIYNEQFF.

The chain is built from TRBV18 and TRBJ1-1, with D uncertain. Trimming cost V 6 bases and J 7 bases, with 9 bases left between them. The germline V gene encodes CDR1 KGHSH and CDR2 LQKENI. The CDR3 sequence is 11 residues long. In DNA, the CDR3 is TGTGCCAGCTCCCCGAGCGTTGAAGCTTTCTTT. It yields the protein CASSPSVEAFF. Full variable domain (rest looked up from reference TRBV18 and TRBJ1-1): NAGVMQNPRHLVRRRGQEARLRCSPMKGHSHVYWYRQLPEEGLKFMVYLQKENIIDESGMPKERFSAEFPKEGPSILRIQQVVRGDSAAYFCASSPSVEAFFGQGTRLTVV.

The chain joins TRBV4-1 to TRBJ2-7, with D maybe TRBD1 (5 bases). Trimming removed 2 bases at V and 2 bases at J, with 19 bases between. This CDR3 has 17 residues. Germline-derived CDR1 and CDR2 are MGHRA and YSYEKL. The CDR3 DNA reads TGCGCCAGCAGCCAATTTGCAACAGGCCTGACCCCCTACGAGCAGTACTTC. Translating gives CASSQFATGLTPYEQYF.

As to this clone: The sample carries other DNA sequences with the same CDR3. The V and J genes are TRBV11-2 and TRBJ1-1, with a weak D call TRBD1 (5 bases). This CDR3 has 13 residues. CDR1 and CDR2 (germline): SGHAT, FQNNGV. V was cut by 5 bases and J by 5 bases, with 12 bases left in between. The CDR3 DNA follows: TGTGCCAGCAGCCAGGGCGGAGGGACTGAAGCTTTCTTT. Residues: CASSQGGGTEAFF.

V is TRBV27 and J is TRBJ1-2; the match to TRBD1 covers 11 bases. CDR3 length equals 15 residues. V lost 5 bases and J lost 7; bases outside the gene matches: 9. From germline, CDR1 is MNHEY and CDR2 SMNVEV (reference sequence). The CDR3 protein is CASSTGQGVLSGYTF. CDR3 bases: TGTGCCAGCAGTACGGGACAGGGGGTGTTGAGTGGCTACACCTTC.

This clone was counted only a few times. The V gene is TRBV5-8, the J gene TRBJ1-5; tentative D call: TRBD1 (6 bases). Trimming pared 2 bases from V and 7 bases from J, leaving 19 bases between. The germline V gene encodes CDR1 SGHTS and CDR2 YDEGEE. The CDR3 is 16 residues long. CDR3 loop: CASSFRTAQKMQPQHF. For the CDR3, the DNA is TGTGCCAGCAGCTTTCGGACAGCTCAAAAAATGCAGCCCCAGCATTTT.

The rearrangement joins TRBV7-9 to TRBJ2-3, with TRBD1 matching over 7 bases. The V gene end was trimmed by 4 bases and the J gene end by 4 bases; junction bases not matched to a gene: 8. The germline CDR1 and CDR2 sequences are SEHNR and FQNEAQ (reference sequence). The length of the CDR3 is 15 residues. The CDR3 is CASSYKGAMADTQYF. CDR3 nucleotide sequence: TGTGCCAGCAGCTATAAGGGGGCTATGGCAGATACGCAGTATTTT. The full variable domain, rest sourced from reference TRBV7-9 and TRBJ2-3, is DTGVSQNPRHKITKRGQNVTFRCDPISEHNRLYWYRQTLGQGPEFLTYFQNEAQLEKSRLLSDRFSAERPKGSFSTLEIQRTEQGDSAMYLCASSYKGAMADTQYFGPGTRLTVL.

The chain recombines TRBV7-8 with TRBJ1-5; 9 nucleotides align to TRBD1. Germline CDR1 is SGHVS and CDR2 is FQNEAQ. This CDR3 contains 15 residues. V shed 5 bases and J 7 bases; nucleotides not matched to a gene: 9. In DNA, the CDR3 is TGTGCCAGCAGCCGCGTACAGGGGGCCGAGCAGCCCCAGCATTTT. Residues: CASSRVQGAEQPQHF.

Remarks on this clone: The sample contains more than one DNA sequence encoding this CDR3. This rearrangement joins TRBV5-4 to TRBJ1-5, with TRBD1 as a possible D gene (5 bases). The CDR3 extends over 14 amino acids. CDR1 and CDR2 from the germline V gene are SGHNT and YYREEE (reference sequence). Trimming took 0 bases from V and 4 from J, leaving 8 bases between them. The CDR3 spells CASSLGGGNQPQHF. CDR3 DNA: TGTGCCAGCAGCTTGGGGGGGGGAAATCAGCCCCAGCATTTT.

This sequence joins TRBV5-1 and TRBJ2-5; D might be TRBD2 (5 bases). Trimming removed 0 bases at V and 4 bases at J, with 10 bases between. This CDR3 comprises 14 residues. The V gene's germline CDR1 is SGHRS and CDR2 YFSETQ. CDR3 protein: CASSLAAGGETQYF. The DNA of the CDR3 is TGCGCCAGCAGCTTGGCCGCGGGCGGAGAGACCCAGTACTTC.

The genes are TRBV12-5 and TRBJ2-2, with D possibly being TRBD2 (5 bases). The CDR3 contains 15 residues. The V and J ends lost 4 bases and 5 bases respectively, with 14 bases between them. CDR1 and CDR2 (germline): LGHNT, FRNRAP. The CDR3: CASGWGLAQTGELFF. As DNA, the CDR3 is TGTGCTAGTGGTTGGGGTCTAGCCCAAACCGGGGAGCTGTTTTTT.

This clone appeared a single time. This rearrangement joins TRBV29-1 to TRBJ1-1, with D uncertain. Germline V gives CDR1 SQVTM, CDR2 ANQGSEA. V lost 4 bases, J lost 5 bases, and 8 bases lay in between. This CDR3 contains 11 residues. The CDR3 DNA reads TGCAGCGTTGGGCTTTGGACTGAAGCTTTCTTT. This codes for CSVGLWTEAFF.

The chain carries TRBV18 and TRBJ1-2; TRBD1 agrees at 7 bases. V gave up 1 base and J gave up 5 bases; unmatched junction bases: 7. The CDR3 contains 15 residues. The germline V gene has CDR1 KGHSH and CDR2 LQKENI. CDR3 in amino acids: CASSPLPGTAYGYTF. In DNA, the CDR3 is TGTGCCAGCTCACCACTGCCAGGGACAGCTTATGGCTACACCTTC. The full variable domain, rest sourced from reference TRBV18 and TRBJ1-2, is NAGVMQNPRHLVRRRGQEARLRCSPMKGHSHVYWYRQLPEEGLKFMVYLQKENIIDESGMPKERFSAEFPKEGPSILRIQQVVRGDSAAYFCASSPLPGTAYGYTFGSGTRLTVV.

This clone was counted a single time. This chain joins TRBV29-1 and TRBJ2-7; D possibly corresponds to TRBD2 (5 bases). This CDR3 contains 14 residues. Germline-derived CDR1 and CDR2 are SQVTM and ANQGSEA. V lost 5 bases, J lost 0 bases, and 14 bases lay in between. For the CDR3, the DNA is TGCAGCGTTCGCGGACTTTTCAGCTCCTACGAGCAGTACTTC. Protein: CSVRGLFSSYEQYF.

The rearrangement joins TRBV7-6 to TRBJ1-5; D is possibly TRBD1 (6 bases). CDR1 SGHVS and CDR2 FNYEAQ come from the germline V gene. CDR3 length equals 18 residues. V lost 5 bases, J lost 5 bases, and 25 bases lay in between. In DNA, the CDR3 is TGTGCCAGCAGCAGCGTTGAGGGAGGGGGGTTGAGCCATCAGCCCCAGCATTTT. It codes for CASSSVEGGGLSHQPQHF.

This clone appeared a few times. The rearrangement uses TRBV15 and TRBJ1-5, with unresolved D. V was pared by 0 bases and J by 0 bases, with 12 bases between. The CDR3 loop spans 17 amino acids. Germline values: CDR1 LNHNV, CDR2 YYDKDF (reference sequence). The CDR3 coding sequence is TGTGCCACCAGCAGAGATGGTAGCGGTAATAGCAATCAGCCCCAGCATTTT. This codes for CATSRDGSGNSNQPQHF. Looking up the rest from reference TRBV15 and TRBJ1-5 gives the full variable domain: DAMVIQNPRYQVTQFGKPVTLSCSQTLNHNVMYWYQQKSSQAPKLLFHYYDKDFNNEADTPDNFQSRRPNTSFCFLDIRSPGLGDTAMYLCATSRDGSGNSNQPQHFGDGTRLSIL.

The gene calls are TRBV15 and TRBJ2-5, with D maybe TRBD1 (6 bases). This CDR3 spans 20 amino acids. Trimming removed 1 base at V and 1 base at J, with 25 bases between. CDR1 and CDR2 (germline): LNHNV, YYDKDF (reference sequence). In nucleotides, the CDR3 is TGTGCCACCAGCAGAGTATTTCCAAATTCCGGGCAGGGGCCCCAAGAGACCCAGTACTTC. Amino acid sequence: CATSRVFPNSGQGPQETQYF. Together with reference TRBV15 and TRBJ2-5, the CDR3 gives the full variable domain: DAMVIQNPRYQVTQFGKPVTLSCSQTLNHNVMYWYQQKSSQAPKLLFHYYDKDFNNEADTPDNFQSRRPNTSFCFLDIRSPGLGDTAMYLCATSRVFPNSGQGPQETQYFGPGTRLLVL.

The CDR3 protein is CATSATGGTEAFF. CDR3 in DNA: TGTGCCACCAGCGCAACAGGGGGGACTGAAGCTTTCTTT. J is TRBJ1-1 and V is TRBV15; the match to TRBD1 covers 8 bases. V trimming: 5 bases; J trimming: 5 bases; junction bases outside the gene matches: 4. CDR1 is LNHNV, CDR2 YYDKDF, per germline (reference sequence). The CDR3 is 13 residues long.

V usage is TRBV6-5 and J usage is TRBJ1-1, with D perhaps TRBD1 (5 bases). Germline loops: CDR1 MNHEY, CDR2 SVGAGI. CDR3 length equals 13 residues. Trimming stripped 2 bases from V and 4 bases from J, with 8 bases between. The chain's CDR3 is CASSYGGGTEAFF. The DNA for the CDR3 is TGTGCCAGCAGTTACGGGGGAGGCACTGAAGCTTTCTTT.

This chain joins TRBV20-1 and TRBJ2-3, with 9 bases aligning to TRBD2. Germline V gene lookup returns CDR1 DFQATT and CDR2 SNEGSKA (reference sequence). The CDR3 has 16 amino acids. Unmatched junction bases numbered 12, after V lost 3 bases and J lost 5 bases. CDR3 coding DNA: TGCAGTGCTAGTCCGTTGATAGCGGGGGCTGAAGATACGCAGTATTTT. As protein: CSASPLIAGAEDTQYF.

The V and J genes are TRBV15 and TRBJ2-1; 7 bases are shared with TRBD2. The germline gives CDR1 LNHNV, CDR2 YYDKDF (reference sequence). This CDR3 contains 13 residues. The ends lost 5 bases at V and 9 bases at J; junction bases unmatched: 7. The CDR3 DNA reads TGTGCCACCAGCTCACCAGGGAGGGGTGAGCAGTTCTTC. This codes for CATSSPGRGEQFF.

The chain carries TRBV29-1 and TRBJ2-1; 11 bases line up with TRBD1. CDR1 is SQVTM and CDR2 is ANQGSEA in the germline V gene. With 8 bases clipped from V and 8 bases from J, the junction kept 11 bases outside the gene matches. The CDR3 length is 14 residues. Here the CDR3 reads CSFSGDRGNYEQFF. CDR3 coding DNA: TGCAGCTTCTCCGGGGACAGGGGGAACTATGAGCAGTTCTTC.

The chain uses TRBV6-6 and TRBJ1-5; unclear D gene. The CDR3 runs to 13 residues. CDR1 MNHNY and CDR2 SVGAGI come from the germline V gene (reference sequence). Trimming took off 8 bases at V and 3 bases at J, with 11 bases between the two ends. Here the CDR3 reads CASLRVPNQPQHF. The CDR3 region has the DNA TGTGCCAGCCTGAGGGTTCCCAATCAGCCCCAGCATTTT.

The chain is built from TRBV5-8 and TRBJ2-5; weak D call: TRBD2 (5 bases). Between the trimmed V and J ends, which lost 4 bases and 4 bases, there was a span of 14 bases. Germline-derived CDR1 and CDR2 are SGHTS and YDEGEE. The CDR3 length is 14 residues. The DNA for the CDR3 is TGTGCCAGCAGCCCCGAGGTAGCGAGAGAGACCCAGTACTTC. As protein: CASSPEVARETQYF.

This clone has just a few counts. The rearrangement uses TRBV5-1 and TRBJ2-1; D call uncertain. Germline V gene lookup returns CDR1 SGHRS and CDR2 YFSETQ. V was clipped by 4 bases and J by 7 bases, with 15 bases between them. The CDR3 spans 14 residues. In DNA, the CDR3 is TGCGCCAGCAGCCCTCTAGGATCAGTTAATGAGCAGTTCTTC. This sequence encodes CASSPLGSVNEQFF.

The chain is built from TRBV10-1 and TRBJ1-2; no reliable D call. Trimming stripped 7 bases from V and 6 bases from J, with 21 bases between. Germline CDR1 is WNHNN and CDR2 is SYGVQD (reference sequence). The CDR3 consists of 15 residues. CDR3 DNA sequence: TGCGCCAGCACCGAGGTGGCGGAAAGCGGCAATGGCTACACCTTC. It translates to CASTEVAESGNGYTF.